This paragraph reports one T cell receptor (beta chain). Its antigen is not identified. This sample is part of a study of cytomegalovirus exposure and HLA in healthy donors. Study-level information: An earlier analysis identified 117 million unique TCR beta sequences in about 170 million T cells. General study findings and limits: Per published accounts, TCR beta sequences correctly predicted the HLA-A and HLA-B alleles of most subjects. The study labeled 164 TCR beta chains cytomegalovirus-associated. Using the classifier, cytomegalovirus status was reportedly diagnosed with high specificity and sensitivity.

This PCR relied on a set of 60 Vbeta primers and 13 Jbeta primers. Here immunoSEQ multiplex PCR was the method, and the copy in TCRdb shows in-frame clones only, minus some. This table holds 130,000 or so clones, less than 85% found once. Germline V gene data show CDR1 as KGHSH and CDR2 as LQKENI. The V gene lost 2 bases and the J gene lost 0 bases, with 8 bases spanning the gap. This CDR3 is 14 amino acids long. Sample: PBMCs. The TCR sequence derives from a woman aged 40-49 years in good health and CMV-seropositive. The chain recombines TRBV18 with TRBJ2-7, with D maybe TRBD1 (5 bases). CDR3 amino acids: CASSPDRNSYEQYF. CDR3 nucleotides: TGTGCCAGCTCACCAGACAGAAACTCCTACGAGCAGTACTTC.